The present T cell receptor (beta chain) was sequenced within a study of vaccination and CD4 T cells after COVID-19. Whole-study context: Collection of post-COVID samples occurred a median roughly 92 days after diagnosis, spanning a range of 35 to 161. Post-vaccine sampling followed dose two by a median 72 days (range 14 to 241). Overall study results and limits: Median SARS-CoV-2-reactive clonotype numbers rose nonsignificantly, about 20 to 38.

This clonotype has a handful of counts. No antigen is known for it. Treatment denoted: roughly 11-day PBMC culture with coronavirus spike peptide pools or control peptides (ViraFEST assay). T cells were expanded with peptide pools, and expanded clonotypes were identified by TCR sequencing. The study sequenced cultured CD4+ T cell DNA using the Oncomine TCR Beta short-read assay. TCRdb analysed the PCR reads with MiXCR anew, one entry per CDR3 protein. The table lists under 25,000 distinct CDR3 sequences, 40% of them singletons. This TCR derives from a human donor who had recovered from COVID-19. Source: CD4+ T cells from blood, cultured in vitro, taken after SARS-CoV-2 vaccination.

DNA for the CDR3: TGTGCCATCAGTGAGGAGGGTTCGACTGAAGCTTTCTTT. Protein: CAISEEGSTEAFF. The gene calls are TRBV10-3 and TRBJ1-1; D not resolved. The CDR3 is 13 residues long. Trimming took 2 bases from V and 5 from J, leaving 9 bases between them. Germline V lookup: CDR1 ENHRY, CDR2 SYGVKD.